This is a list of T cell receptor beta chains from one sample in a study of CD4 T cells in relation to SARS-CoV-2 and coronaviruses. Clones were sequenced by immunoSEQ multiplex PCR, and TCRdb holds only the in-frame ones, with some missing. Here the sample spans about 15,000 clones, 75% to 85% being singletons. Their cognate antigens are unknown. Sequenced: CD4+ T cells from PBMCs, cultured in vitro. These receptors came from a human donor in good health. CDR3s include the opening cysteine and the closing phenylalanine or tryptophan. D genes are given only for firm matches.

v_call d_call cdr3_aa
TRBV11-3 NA CASSFKNEQFF
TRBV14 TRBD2 CASSPRLGRVEQYF
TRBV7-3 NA CASSGYLGLAGEQFF
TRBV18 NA CASSPDALEEQYF
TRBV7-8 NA CASSLASSNEQFF
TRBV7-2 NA CASSTTGGTDTQYF
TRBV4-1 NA CASSQDRFPDTQYF
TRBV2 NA CASSLIRSNQPQHF
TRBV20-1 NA CSASRATYEQYF
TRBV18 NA CASSPGRGDSNEQFF
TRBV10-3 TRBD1 CASEGQSSYEQYF
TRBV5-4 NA CASTPGGRGSYEQYF
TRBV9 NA CASSGGAYEQYF
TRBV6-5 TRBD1 CASSPSQGRQPQHF
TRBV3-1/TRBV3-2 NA CASSQKDYARYTQYF
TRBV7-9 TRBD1 CASSPRWTGASYEQYF
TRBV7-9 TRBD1 CASSKSGTGYNYGYTF
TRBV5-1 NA CASSLDLGTMGEQFF
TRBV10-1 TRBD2 CASSVDPGLPYEQYF
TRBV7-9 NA CASSFPAGVGGDEQFF
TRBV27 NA CASSSPRRFYGYTF
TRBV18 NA CASSPGHRASGNTIYF
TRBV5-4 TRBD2 CASRRGLAGEFLDEQYF
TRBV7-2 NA CASSRSPNTEAFF
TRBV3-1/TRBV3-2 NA CASSQDPRLEETQYF
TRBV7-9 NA CASSFGQTYEQYF
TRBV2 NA CASSDIRGSEAFF
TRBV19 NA CASSPTTRSYNEQFF
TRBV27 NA CASSNRAEGYYEQYF
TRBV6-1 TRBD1 CASSEGQGKGNEKLFF
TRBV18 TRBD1 CASSGQGNTEAFF
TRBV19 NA CASSIEGRNTEAFF
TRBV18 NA CASSPREQIKTYNEQFF
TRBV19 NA CASSMGQANSYEQYF
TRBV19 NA CASRWTFSTNTEAFF
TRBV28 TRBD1 CASTGDRAGETQYF
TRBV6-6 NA CASSFTGNEQFF
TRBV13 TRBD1 CASSFTGGVGANVLTF
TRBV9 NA CASSPTTAGELFF
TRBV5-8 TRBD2 CASSQGLADYNEQFF
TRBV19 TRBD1 CASMETGSSYEQYF
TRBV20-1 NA CSVNSQPQHF
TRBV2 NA CASRRAFLSGNTIYF
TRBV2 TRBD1 CASRGDSSYEQYF
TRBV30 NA CAWSSLRRSPLHF
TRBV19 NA CASSHPGSSGANVLTF
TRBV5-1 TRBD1 CASSPGTGVIWAEAFF
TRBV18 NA CASSPVTGGAANTEAFF
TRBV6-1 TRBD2 CASSEASGSSYEQYF
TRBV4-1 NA CASRDTQGSYTEAFF
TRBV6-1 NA CASSEGVSWRTEETQYF
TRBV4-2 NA CASSQDYSYEQYF
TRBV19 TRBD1 CASSIARDRWAYEQYF
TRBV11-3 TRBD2 CASSLDRSSGSWTDTQYF
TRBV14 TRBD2 CASSKPGTSGSTGFEQFF
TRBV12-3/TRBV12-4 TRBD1 CASSTGQLYTF
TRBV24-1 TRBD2 CATSGTSVGEQFF